Listed below are T cell receptor beta chains from one sample, sequenced in a study of OX40 agonist ivuxolimab in advanced cancers. Some clones are missing from TCRdb's copy, which holds only in-frame ones; the method was immunoSEQ multiplex PCR. The table records 72,000 or so clones, approximately 84% of them present only once. The sample here was CD4+ or CD8+ T cells sorted from blood, taken in a trial of the OX40 agonist ivuxolimab. The receptors were gathered from an adult with an advanced solid tumor such as melanoma, head and neck, liver or kidney cancer. Both conserved end residues are part of each CDR3. The order of the fields is J gene, V gene, clone size, D gene, CDR3 DNA, CDR3 protein. The D gene is left open where the match is weak. Only some rows state a clone size, as once, few, many or a class for expanded clones.

TRBJ1-2	TRBV12-5	few	NA	TGTGCTAGTGGTTGGCAGGGAAGCTATGGCTACACCTTC	CASGWQGSYGYTF
TRBJ2-7	TRBV19	once	NA	TGTGCCAGTAGTCCAATAGAGGGCTTAAGCTACGAGCAGTACTTC	CASSPIEGLSYEQYF
TRBJ1-5	TRBV19	NA	NA	TGTGCCAGTAATAGCCAGCCCCAGCATTTT	CASNSQPQHF
TRBJ2-7	TRBV5-1	NA	NA	TGCGCCAGCAGCTTGGCAAGTGGCGGGAACGACGAGCAGTACTTC	CASSLASGGNDEQYF
TRBJ1-2	TRBV7-8	NA	NA	TGTGCCAGCAGCCTCCGGAGGGACACGGGGGACGGCTACACCTTC	CASSLRRDTGDGYTF
TRBJ2-5	TRBV29-1	NA	TRBD2	TGCAGCTTTCAGCGGGGGGGAAGGGAGACCCAGTACTTC	CSFQRGGRETQYF
TRBJ2-1	TRBV6-1	NA	TRBD1	TGTGCCAGCAGTGAAACAGGGGGCGCCTACAATGAGCAGTTCTTC	CASSETGGAYNEQFF
TRBJ1-2	TRBV19	NA	NA	TGTGCCAGTAGTAGGGCCGGGACACATGGCTACACCTTC	CASSRAGTHGYTF
TRBJ1-5	TRBV27	NA	NA	TGTGCCAGCAGTTTATGGGGCGGGGGAGGCCAGCCCCAGCATTTT	CASSLWGGGGQPQHF
TRBJ2-7	TRBV5-1	NA	TRBD1	TGCGCCAGCAGACAGGGGGGCTACGAGCAGTACTTC	CASRQGGYEQYF
TRBJ2-1	TRBV2	NA	NA	TGTGCCAGCAGTGTGATTAGCGACAATGAGCAGTTCTTC	CASSVISDNEQFF
TRBJ1-1	TRBV5-8	NA	NA	TGTGCCAGCAGACAGGGTATCAGGGAGACTGAAGCTTTCTTT	CASRQGIRETEAFF
TRBJ2-7	TRBV18	few	NA	TGTGCCAGCTCACGAGGCCTACAGACCTACGAGCAGTACTTC	CASSRGLQTYEQYF
TRBJ1-2	TRBV2	NA	TRBD1	TGTGCCGCGGGGGGGCAGGGGGCGCGTGGCTATGGCTACACCTTC	CAAGGQGARGYGYTF
TRBJ1-4	TRBV16	NA	NA	TGTGCCAGCAGCCGCTGGACTCATGAAAAACTGTTTTTT	CASSRWTHEKLFF
TRBJ1-4	TRBV5-4	NA	TRBD1	TGTGCCAGCAGCTTTGAGAGGGGGCAGGATGAAAAACTGTTTTTT	CASSFERGQDEKLFF
TRBJ1-2	TRBV14	NA	TRBD1	TGTGCCAGCAGCTTCGGGACAGTCGTATATGGCTACACCTTC	CASSFGTVVYGYTF
TRBJ2-1	TRBV20-1	NA	NA	TGCAGTGCTAGAGAAGACAATGAGCAGTTCTTC	CSAREDNEQFF
TRBJ2-1	TRBV5-8	NA	TRBD1	TGTGCCAGCAGCTTCACAGGGGGGTCCTACAATGAGCAGTTCTTC	CASSFTGGSYNEQFF
TRBJ2-7	TRBV6-5	NA	NA	TGTGCCAGCAGTTACGGGCGGGGAAGCTACGAGCAGTACTTC	CASSYGRGSYEQYF
TRBJ1-1	TRBV19	NA	NA	TGTGCCAGTAGTATGTCGTCCCAGGGGAGTACTGAAGCTTTCTTT	CASSMSSQGSTEAFF
TRBJ2-7	TRBV5-1	NA	TRBD1	TGCGCCAGCAGCGATCCGGGACAGGGTTCCTACGAGCAGTACTTC	CASSDPGQGSYEQYF
TRBJ1-2	TRBV19	NA	NA	TGTGCCAGTAGTAGGGAGGGTACTAACTATGGCTACACCTTC	CASSREGTNYGYTF
TRBJ2-2	TRBV7-9	NA	NA	TGTGCCAGCATGTCCGCAGGCGGGGAGCTGTTTTTT	CASMSAGGELFF
TRBJ2-5	TRBV7-2	NA	NA	TGTGCCAGCAGCTTTAGCCCAGAGACCCAGTACTTC	CASSFSPETQYF
TRBJ2-3	TRBV7-3	NA	NA	TGTGCCAGCAGCTGGACAGATACGCAGTATTTT	CASSWTDTQYF
TRBJ2-4	TRBV10-1	medium-sized	TRBD2	TGCGCCAGCAGTGAGCATTTAGCGGGAGAAAACATTCAGTACTTC	CASSEHLAGENIQYF
TRBJ1-6	TRBV13	once	NA	TGTGCCAGCGCTTACGGGAATTCACCCCTCCACTTT	CASAYGNSPLHF
TRBJ2-3	TRBV12-5	NA	TRBD2	TGTGCTAGTGGCCTAGCGGGAGAGGCTGGAGATACGCAGTATTTT	CASGLAGEAGDTQYF
TRBJ1-5	TRBV4-2	once	NA	TGTGCCAGCAGCCAAGGTGGCAGGAATCAGCCCCAGCATTTT	CASSQGGRNQPQHF
TRBJ2-6	TRBV19	NA	TRBD2	TGTGCCAGTAATTGGGGGACTAGCGGGTCTGGGGCCAACGTCCTGACTTTC	CASNWGTSGSGANVLTF
TRBJ2-7	TRBV7-8	NA	NA	TGTGCCAGCAGCTTAGCGGCGGTAAGACCGTACGAGCAGTACTTC	CASSLAAVRPYEQYF
TRBJ2-5	TRBV5-4	NA	TRBD1	TGTGCCAGCAGCCCGGACAGGGTACAAGAGACCCAGTACTTC	CASSPDRVQETQYF
TRBJ1-1	TRBV6-5	NA	TRBD1	TGTGCCAGCAGTAGCGACAGGGGTAGCACTGAAGCTTTCTTT	CASSSDRGSTEAFF
TRBJ1-5	TRBV5-1	NA	TRBD1	TGCGCCAGCAGCCTGGGACAGGGTGATCAGCCCCAGCATTTT	CASSLGQGDQPQHF
TRBJ2-5	TRBV19	few	TRBD1	TGTGCCAGTAGTCACGGACAGGGTAGAAACTTGAACCAAGAGACCCAGTACTTC	CASSHGQGRNLNQETQYF
TRBJ2-5	TRBV7-2	NA	NA	TGTGCCAGCAGCTTAGCGGGGTCAGGGCCTGGGGAGACCCAGTACTTC	CASSLAGSGPGETQYF
TRBJ2-5	TRBV6-6	NA	NA	TGTGCCAGCAGTTATCGACGCGGGCCTTCCGCAGAGGCCCAGTACTTC	CASSYRRGPSAEAQYF
TRBJ2-1	TRBV2	once	NA	TGTGCCGCTTGGTCCCCCCAGGGTCACAATGAGCAGTTCTTC	CAAWSPQGHNEQFF
TRBJ2-7	TRBV11-2	NA	TRBD2	TGTGCCAGCCGTCGAGCGGGGGTCTCCTACGAGCAGTACTTC	CASRRAGVSYEQYF
TRBJ1-2	TRBV6-1	few	NA	TGTGCCAGCAGTGAAGCTGCGGACAATAACTATGGCTACACCTTC	CASSEAADNNYGYTF
TRBJ2-2	TRBV5-1	NA	TRBD2	TGCGCCAGCAGCTTGCAACTAGCGGGGACCGGGGAGCTGTTTTTT	CASSLQLAGTGELFF